This section outlines one TCR beta chain sequence together with its context. This CDR3 has 15 amino acids. Germline values: CDR1 SGHTA, CDR2 FQGTGA. Trimming took off 5 bases at V and 14 bases at J, with 22 bases between the two ends. The source of the sample is a study of blood T cell repertoires in COVID-19. Turning to the study itself: Specimens from acute and convalescent COVID-19 originated in the United States, Italy and Spain. Nucleic acid was either cDNA or gDNA, and it came from T cells, B-cell-depleted T cells, or PBMCs.

As originally analysed: Using reference gene primer amplification, nucleated cell counts were estimated. Sequencing used immunoSEQ multiplex PCR; TCRdb keeps in-frame clones, though not all of them. V and J calls and clone size are those listed in that table; D and trimming were worked out from the DNA. The sample yields 45,000 to 55,000 clones, 88% seen once. The sequencing sample was made of peripheral blood. This clonotype was obtained from a human donor in a cohort sampled during active COVID-19. The chain has TRBV7-3 and TRBJ1-6, with a tentative D call TRBD1 (6 bases). This CDR3 is CASSPRGTPQFTLHF. CDR3 bases: TGTGCCAGCAGCCCGAGGGGGACACCCCAATTCACCCTCCACTTT.